This T cell receptor beta chain is from a study of blood T cells in healthy people across ages (dated by TCRdb to the mid-2010s). A note on the overall study: In model experiments, template switching captured about one uniquely barcoded TCR beta cDNA molecule for every two T cells. Using deep sequencing normalized with unique cDNA molecular identifiers, the study measured how TCR beta repertoire diversity changes with age. The donors were split into four age groups: young (average 16 years), middle-aged (more than 35), aged (roughly 65) and long-lived (about 74). To avoid experimental bias, donors of different ages were distributed randomly across sequencing lanes. Two additional independent replicas of 1 million unique cDNA reads from the same blood draw were analyzed for two donors (one aged 18 to 30 and one aged 80 or older).

Donors were around 37 systemically healthy Caucasian individuals from Russia aged roughly 6 to 95 years. Approximately 9 milliliters of peripheral blood were collected from each donor into EDTA-treated Vacutainer tubes. PBMCs were isolated by Ficoll-Paque density-gradient centrifugation, with at least 6 million obtained per sample. Total RNA, at least 5 micrograms per sample, was extracted from PBMCs with Trizol reagent. For every donor, flow cytometry on a PBMC aliquot measured the percentage of naive CD45RAhigh/CD27high T cells. Turning to this clonotype: Which antigen it targets is not known. Base-call qualities are not available, and no considerably larger clone is one nucleotide away.

Findings and caveats that apply to the study as a whole: Bulk unsorted PBMC profiling prevented conclusive comparison of naive and antigen-experienced compartments. Estimates of total diversity from one million sequenced T cells were regarded as lower bounds and underestimates. Because the CMV infection status of the donors was unknown, age-related changes in expanded clonotypes may potentially have been confounded. Observed TCR beta diversity correlated strongly with the percentage of naive T cells measured by flow cytometry. Compared with the aged group, more naive CD4+ T cells, fewer expanded clones and increased TCR diversity were shown by the long-lived group, suggesting age selection. Observed TCR beta diversity per million T cells fell roughly linearly with age, and a significant reduction was already apparent by age about 38.

The library was made by 5' RACE. The sequencing machine was an Illumina HiSeq 2500. A second 7 to 11 cycle PCR used a sample-barcoded 5' primer and a J-beta primer mix. A unique molecular identifier was introduced onto each TCR beta cDNA molecule by a template-switch 5' adaptor carrying 12 random nucleotides. Each sample yielded at least 2.5 million CDR3-containing paired-end reads. The Mint cDNA synthesis kit, primed by a TRBC-specific oligonucleotide, was used to synthesize first-strand cDNA from all RNA. Following uracil-DNA glycosylase treatment, a first 18-cycle PCR with universal primers M1SS and BC2_uni_R was performed on all cDNA. For the original study's pipeline: For normalization, 1 million high-quality reads were randomly selected from each sample, with every read carrying a distinct molecular identifier. Reads sharing molecular identifiers were discarded rather than binned into consensus sequences. MiTCR, run with a Q25 quality threshold and the strictest error-elimination algorithm, handled CDR3 identification, clonotype clustering and error correction. Lower-bound total TCR beta diversity was estimated with a nonparametric unseen species model using Euler transformation. Through fastp at Q25 and MiXCR, TCRdb rebuilt clones from the public reads, retaining in-frame beta chains. CDR3 protein sequences are deduplicated, and each keeps its most common genes and DNA. These V and J calls originate from TCRdb's pipeline instead of the authors' own analysis. The sample table records about 1 million distinct CDR3 sequences; less than 50% of these occur just once. The top ten clonotypes cover 18% of the sample.

The source of this sequence is a woman aged 60-75 years in good health. The sequencing input was blood.

The CDR3 reads as follows: CASSRPGATNEKLFF. The bases are TGTGCCAGCTCACGTCCGGGTGCAACTAATGAAAAACTGTTTTTT. The rearrangement combines TRBV18 with TRBJ1-4; no D gene is confidently identified. Trimming takes 4 bases from V and 0 bases from J, and the germline ends sit 9 bases apart. CDR1 and CDR2, per the germline V gene, are KGHSH and LQKENI. Counted from cysteine to phenylalanine, this CDR3 has 15 amino acids. Only the CDR3 portion is preserved as DNA: 45 bases, with reading frame beginning at the first base.